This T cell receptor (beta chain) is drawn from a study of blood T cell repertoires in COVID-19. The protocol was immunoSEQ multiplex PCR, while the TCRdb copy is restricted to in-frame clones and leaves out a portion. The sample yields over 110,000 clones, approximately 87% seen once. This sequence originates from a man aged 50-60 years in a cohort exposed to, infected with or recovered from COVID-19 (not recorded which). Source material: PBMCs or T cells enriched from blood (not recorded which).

Written as DNA, the CDR3 is TGTGCCAGCTCACCACGTCTCGGACAGGAGAACACCGGGGAGCTGTTTTTT. It encodes CASSPRLGQENTGELFF. This chain uses TRBV18 with TRBJ2-2; TRBD1 aligns across 7 bases. Per germline, CDR1 KGHSH and CDR2 LQKENI. V was clipped by 1 base and J by 1 base; unmatched bases: 6. The CDR3 loop spans 17 amino acids.